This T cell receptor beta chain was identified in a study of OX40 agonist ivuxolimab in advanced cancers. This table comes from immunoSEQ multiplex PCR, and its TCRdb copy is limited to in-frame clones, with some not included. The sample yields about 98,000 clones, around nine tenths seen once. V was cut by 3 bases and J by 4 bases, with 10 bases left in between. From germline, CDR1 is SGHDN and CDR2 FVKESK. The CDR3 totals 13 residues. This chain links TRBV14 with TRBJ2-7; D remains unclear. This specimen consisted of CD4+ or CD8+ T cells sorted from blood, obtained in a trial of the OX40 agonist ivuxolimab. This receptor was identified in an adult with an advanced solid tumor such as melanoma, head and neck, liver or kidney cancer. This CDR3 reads CASSQRFSYEQYF. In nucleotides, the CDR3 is TGTGCCAGCAGCCAGCGGTTTTCATACGAGCAGTACTTC.